What follows are 6 T cell receptor beta chains derived from one specimen sequenced in a study of CD8+CD57+ T cells in acquired aplastic anemia. Profiling that covered TCR beta VDJ and CDR3 relied on genomic DNA as its template. Using its own MiXCR run on the reads, TCRdb lists one record per CDR3 protein. The sample shows 200,000 to 250,000 distinct CDR3 sequences, 50% to 70% of them seen only once. The authors sequenced patients whose flow cytometry had shown CD8+CD57+ cell expansion. Sequencing used sorted CD4+, CD8+, or CD8+CD57+ T cells (not recorded which) from PBMCs. The origin of the receptors is a human donor with aplastic anemia.

This chain joins TRBV19 and TRBJ1-3, with D unresolved. This CDR3 is 15 amino acids long. V was cut by 5 bases and J by 2 bases, with 13 bases left in between. Germline CDR1 LNHDA, CDR2 SQIVND (reference sequence). CDR3 protein: CASSLSKGAGNTIYF. The CDR3 DNA follows: TGTGCCAGTAGTTTGTCGAAAGGCGCTGGAAACACCATATATTTT.

Written as DNA, the CDR3 is TGCAGTGCTAGAGTGGACAGTGGGTGGTCCAGGGAGCTGTTTTTT. It encodes CSARVDSGWSRELFF. The chain employs TRBV20-1 and TRBJ2-2, with D tentatively TRBD1 (6 bases). V was clipped by 1 base and J by 9 bases, with 18 bases between them. This CDR3 has 15 amino acids. The germline V gene has CDR1 DFQATT and CDR2 SNEGSKA (reference sequence).

V usage is TRBV25-1 and J usage is TRBJ2-5; 9 bases are a match to TRBD1. Judging by the DNA end, TRBJ2-7 fits better; the J call may be wrong. Germline V gene data show CDR1 as MGHDK and CDR2 as SYGVNS. The CDR3 is made up of 14 amino acids. The CDR3 protein is CASSEGQGQYEQYF. The CDR3 DNA is TGTGCCAGCAGTGAGGGACAGGGACAATACGAGCAGTACTTC.

This chain joins TRBV15 and TRBJ1-2, with no clear D. The CDR3 has 12 residues. Germline CDR1 is LNHNV and CDR2 is YYDKDF (reference sequence). V was clipped by 3 bases and J by 8 bases, with 10 bases between them. The CDR3 is CATSSGYRGYTF. CDR3 DNA: TGTGCCACCAGCAGCGGATACAGAGGCTACACCTTC.

Notes on this clonotype: Germline and junction disagree at one end, which may indicate a read error. The V gene is TRBV15, the J gene TRBJ1-6; TRBD1 is a possible D gene (5 bases). Per the germline V gene, CDR1 is LNHNV and CDR2 is YYDKDF (reference sequence). The CDR3 extends over 14 amino acids. This CDR3 reads CASSLWGKSSPLHF. The CDR3 DNA reads as TGTGCCAGCAGCCTCTGGGGGAAGAGTTCACCCCTCCACTTT.

The chain carries TRBV29-1 and TRBJ2-1; D perhaps matches TRBD2 (6 bases). Trimming pared 6 bases from V and 5 bases from J, leaving 14 bases between. Germline V gene lookup returns CDR1 SQVTM and CDR2 ANQGSEA. This CDR3 is 13 amino acids long. CDR3 protein: CSVTGLGDNEQFF. DNA of the CDR3: TGCAGCGTCACGGGACTGGGGGACAATGAGCAGTTCTTC.